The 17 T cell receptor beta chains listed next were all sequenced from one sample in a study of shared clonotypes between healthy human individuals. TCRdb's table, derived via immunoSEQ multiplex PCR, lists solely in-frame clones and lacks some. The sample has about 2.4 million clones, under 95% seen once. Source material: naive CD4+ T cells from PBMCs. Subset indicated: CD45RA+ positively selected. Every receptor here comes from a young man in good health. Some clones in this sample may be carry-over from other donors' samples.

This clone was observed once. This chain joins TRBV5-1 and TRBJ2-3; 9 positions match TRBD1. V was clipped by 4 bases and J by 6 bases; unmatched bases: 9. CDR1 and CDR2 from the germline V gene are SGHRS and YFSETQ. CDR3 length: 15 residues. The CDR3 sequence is CASSRGQGFPDTQYF. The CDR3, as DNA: TGCGCCAGCAGCAGGGGACAGGGATTTCCGGATACGCAGTATTTT.

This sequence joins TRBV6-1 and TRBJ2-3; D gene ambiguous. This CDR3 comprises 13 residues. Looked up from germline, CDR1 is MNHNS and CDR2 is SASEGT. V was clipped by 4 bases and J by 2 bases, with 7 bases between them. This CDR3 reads CASSGTYTDTQYF. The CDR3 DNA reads TGTGCCAGCAGTGGGACCTACACAGATACGCAGTATTTT.

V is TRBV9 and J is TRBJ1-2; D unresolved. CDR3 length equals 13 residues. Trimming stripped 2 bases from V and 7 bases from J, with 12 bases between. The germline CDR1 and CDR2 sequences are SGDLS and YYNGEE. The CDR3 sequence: CASSVGESGGYTF. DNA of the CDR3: TGTGCCAGCAGCGTTGGAGAGTCCGGTGGCTACACCTTC. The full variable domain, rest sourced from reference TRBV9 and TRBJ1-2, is DSGVTQTPKHLITATGQRVTLRCSPRSGDLSVYWYQQSLDQGLQFLIQYYNGEERAKGNILERFSAQQFPDLHSELNLSSLELGDSALYFCASSVGESGGYTFGSGTRLTVV.

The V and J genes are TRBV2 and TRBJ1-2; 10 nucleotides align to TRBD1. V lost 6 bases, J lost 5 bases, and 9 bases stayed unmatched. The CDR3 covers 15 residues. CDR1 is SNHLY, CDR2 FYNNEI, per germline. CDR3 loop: CASRAGTGVGYGYTF. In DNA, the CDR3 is TGTGCCAGCAGAGCCGGGACAGGGGTTGGTTATGGCTACACCTTC.

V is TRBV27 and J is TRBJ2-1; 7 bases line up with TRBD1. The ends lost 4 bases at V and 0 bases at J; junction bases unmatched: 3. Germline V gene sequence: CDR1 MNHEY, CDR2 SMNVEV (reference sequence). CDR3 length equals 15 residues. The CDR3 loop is CASSSGQSSYNEQFF. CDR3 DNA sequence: TGTGCCAGCAGTTCGGGACAGAGCTCCTACAATGAGCAGTTCTTC.

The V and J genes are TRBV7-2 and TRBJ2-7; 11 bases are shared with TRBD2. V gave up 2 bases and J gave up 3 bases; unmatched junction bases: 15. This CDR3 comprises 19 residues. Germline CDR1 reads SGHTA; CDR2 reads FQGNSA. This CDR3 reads CASSLLGGLAGGPIYEQYF. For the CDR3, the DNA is TGTGCCAGCAGCTTATTAGGGGGCTTAGCGGGAGGGCCTATCTACGAGCAGTACTTC.

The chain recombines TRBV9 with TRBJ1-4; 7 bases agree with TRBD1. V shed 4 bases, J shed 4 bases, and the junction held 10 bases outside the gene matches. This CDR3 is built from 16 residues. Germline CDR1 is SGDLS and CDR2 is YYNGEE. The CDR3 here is CASSSGTAGFNEKLFF. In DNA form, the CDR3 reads TGTGCCAGCAGCTCCGGGACAGCTGGATTTAATGAAAAACTGTTTTTT.

Written as DNA, the CDR3 is TGCAGCGTTGCCCGGGAGACAGGGCCTCTCAATGAGCAGTTCTTC. This codes for CSVARETGPLNEQFF. The J gene is TRBJ2-1, the V gene TRBV29-1; the D gene is possibly TRBD1 (7 bases). The germline V and J ends were trimmed by 4 bases and 6 bases, with 19 bases remaining between them. Germline CDR1 SQVTM, CDR2 ANQGSEA. The CDR3 is 15 residues long.

CDR3 protein: CASSARSHYGYTF. The CDR3 nucleotides read TGTGCCAGCAGTGCTCGCAGCCACTATGGCTACACCTTC. This chain joins TRBV6-1 and TRBJ1-2, with D uncertain. This CDR3 is built from 13 residues. V lost 4 bases and J lost 3, with 9 bases in between. Germline V CDR1 and CDR2: MNHNS, SASEGT.

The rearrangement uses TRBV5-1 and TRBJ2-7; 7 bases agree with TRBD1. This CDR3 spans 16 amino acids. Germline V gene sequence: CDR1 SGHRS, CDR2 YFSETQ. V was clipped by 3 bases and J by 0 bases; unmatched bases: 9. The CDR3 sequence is CASSYGTAHYSYEQYF. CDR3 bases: TGCGCCAGCAGCTACGGGACAGCCCACTACTCCTACGAGCAGTACTTC.

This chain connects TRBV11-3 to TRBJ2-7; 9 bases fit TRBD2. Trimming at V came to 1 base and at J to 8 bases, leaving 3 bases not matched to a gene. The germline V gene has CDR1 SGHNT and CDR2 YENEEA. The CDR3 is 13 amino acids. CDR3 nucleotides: TGTGCCAGCAGCTTAGGGCTAGCGGGAAAGCAGTACTTC. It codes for CASSLGLAGKQYF.

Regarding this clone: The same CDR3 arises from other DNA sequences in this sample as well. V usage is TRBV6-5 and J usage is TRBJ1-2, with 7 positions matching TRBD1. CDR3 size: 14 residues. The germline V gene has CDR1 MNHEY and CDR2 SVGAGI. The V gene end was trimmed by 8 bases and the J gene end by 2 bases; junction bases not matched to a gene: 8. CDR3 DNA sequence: TGTGCCAGCTCCCTAGACAGGGTCAACTATGGCTACACCTTC. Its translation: CASSLDRVNYGYTF.

CDR3 bases: TGTGCCAGTAGTATGGGGGGGGACATGGCCCAGCATTTT. It specifies CASSMGGDMAQHF. The chain employs TRBV19 and TRBJ1-5; a possible D gene is TRBD1 (6 bases). From germline, CDR1 is LNHDA and CDR2 SQIVND (reference sequence). The CDR3 runs 13 residues. Trimming shortened V by 3 bases and J by 11 bases, and 14 bases separated the two germline ends.

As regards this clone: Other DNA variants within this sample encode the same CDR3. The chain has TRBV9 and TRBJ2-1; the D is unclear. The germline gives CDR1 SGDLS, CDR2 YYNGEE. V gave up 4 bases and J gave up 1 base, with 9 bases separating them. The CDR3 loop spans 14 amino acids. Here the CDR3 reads CASSPRASYNEQFF. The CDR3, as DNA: TGTGCCAGCAGCCCAAGGGCGTCCTACAATGAGCAGTTCTTC.

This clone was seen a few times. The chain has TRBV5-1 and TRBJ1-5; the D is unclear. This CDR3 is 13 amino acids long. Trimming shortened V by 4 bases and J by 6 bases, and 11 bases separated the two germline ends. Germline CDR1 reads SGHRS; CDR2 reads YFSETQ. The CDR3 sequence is CASSLGSSQPQHF. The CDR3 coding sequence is TGCGCCAGCAGCCTTGGATCGAGTCAGCCCCAGCATTTT.

CDR3 DNA: TGTGCCATCAGCGACCGGGCGTCGAACTCTGGAAACACCATATATTTT. The encoded protein is CAISDRASNSGNTIYF. V gene TRBV10-3 combines with J gene TRBJ1-3; D unresolved. Trimming removed 6 bases at V and 0 bases at J, with 15 bases between. The CDR3 is made up of 16 amino acids. The germline V gene has CDR1 ENHRY and CDR2 SYGVKD.

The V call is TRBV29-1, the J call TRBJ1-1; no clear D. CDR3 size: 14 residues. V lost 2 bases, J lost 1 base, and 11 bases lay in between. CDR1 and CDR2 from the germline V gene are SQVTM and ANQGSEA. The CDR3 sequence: CSVELQVQNTEAFF. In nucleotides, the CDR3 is TGCAGCGTTGAACTCCAGGTACAGAACACTGAAGCTTTCTTT.